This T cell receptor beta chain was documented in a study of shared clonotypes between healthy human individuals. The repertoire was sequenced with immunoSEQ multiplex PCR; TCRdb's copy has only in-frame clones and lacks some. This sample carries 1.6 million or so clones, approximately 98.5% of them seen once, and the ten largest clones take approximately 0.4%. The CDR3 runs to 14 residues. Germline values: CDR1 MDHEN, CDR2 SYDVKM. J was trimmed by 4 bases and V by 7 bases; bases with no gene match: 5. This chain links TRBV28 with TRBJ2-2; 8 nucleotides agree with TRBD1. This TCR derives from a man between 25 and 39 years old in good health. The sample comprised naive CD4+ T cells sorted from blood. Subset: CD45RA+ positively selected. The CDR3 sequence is CASNRQGSTGELFF. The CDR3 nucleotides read TGTGCCAGCAATCGACAGGGGTCCACCGGGGAGCTGTTTTTT.